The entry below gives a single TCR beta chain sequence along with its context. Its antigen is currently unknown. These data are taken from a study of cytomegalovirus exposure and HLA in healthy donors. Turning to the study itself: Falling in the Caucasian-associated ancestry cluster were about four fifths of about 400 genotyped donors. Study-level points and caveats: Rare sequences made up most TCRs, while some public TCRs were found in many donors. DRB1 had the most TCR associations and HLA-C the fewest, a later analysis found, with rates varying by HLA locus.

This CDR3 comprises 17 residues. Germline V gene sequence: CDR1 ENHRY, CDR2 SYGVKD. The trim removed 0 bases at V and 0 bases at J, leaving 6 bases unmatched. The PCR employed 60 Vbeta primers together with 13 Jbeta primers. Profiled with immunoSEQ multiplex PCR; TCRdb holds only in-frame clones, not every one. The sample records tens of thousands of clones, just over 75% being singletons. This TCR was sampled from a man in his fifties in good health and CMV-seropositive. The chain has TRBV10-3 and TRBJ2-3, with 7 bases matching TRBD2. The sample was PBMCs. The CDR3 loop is CAISESRTTSSTDTQYF. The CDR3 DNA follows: TGTGCCATCAGTGAGTCGAGAACGACTAGCAGCACAGATACGCAGTATTTT.